This T cell receptor beta chain comes out of a study of CD8+CD57+ T cells in acquired aplastic anemia. Across the study: Sorted CD4+ and CD8+ cells yielded DNA averaging around 3.5 ug. For CD4+ cells, healthy donors had an average of roughly 11 million reads.

In germline, CDR1 is PRHDT, CDR2 FYEKMQ (reference sequence). The CDR3 contains 14 residues. V was clipped by 5 bases and J by 1 base, with 11 bases between them. Points from the study as a whole: Patients and controls had in common approximately 29 CD8+ CDR3 sequences. For CD8+ Simpson's diversity, patients and controls showed no significant difference.

It was genomic DNA that served as the template for profiling TCR beta VDJ and CDR3. TCRdb re-called the reads through MiXCR, storing one row per CDR3 protein. The sample lists about 62,000 distinct CDR3 sequences, roughly 58% seen once, with over 2% in the top ten. There are many counts of this clonotype. The antigen remains undetermined. The sequence was obtained from a human donor in good health, serving as a control. The sample taken for sequencing was sorted CD4+, CD8+, or CD8+CD57+ T cells (not recorded which) from PBMCs. V is TRBV13 and J is TRBJ2-5; D ambiguous. The CDR3 loop is CASSRSLGQETQYF. The DNA of the CDR3 is TGTGCCAGCAGCCGTAGCCTCGGCCAAGAGACCCAGTACTTC.